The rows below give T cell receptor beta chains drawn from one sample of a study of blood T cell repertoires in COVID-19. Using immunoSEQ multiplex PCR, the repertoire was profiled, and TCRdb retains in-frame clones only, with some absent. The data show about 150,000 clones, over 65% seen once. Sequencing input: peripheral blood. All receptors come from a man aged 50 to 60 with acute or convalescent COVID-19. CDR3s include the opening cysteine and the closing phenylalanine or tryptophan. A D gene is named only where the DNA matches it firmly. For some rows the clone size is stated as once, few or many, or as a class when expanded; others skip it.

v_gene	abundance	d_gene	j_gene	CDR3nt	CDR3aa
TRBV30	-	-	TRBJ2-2	TGTGCCTGGAGTAGGGGCCTGGGGACCGGGGAGCTGTTTTTT	CAWSRGLGTGELFF
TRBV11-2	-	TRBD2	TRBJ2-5	TGTGCCAGCAGCCGCGAGCTTCGGGGGGTCATAAAGACCCAGTACTTC	CASSRELRGVIKTQYF
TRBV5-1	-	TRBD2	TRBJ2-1	TGCGCCAGCAGCTTTATAGCGGGGGGGCAGTACAATGAGCAGTTCTTC	CASSFIAGGQYNEQFF
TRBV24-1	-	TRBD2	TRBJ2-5	TGTGCCACCAGCGGGACTAGCGGGGGGGGAGAGACCCAGTACTTC	CATSGTSGGGETQYF
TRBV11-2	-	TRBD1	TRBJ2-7	TGTGCCAGCAGCCCTCGGGACAGACATTCTTACGAGCAGTACTTC	CASSPRDRHSYEQYF
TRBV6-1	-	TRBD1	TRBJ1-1	TGTGCCAGCAGTGCCCGACAGGGGACCTACACTGAAGCTTTCTTT	CASSARQGTYTEAFF
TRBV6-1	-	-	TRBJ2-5	TGTGCCAGCAGTGAATTAGGTCCGGTGGCAGGGACCCAGTACTTC	CASSELGPVAGTQYF
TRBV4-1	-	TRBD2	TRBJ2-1	TGCGCCAGCAGCCAACTAGCGGGGACTTTAAATGAGCAGTTCTTC	CASSQLAGTLNEQFF
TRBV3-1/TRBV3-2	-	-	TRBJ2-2	TGTGCCAGCAGATCAACAGGAGGGCTGGGCGGGGAGCTGTTTTTT	CASRSTGGLGGELFF
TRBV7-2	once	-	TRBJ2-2	TGTGCCAGCAGCTTAGCCGGCCTAGGAGTCGGGGAGCTGTTTTTT	CASSLAGLGVGELFF
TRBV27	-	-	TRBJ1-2	TGTGCCAGCAGTTTATCGAGCGAATTGTTTGGCTACACCTTC	CASSLSSELFGYTF
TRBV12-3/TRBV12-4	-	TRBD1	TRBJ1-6	TGTGCCAGCAGATCACAGGGGCTCCACTTT	CASRSQGLHF
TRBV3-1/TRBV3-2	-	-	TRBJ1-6	TGTGCCAGCAGCCAAGACCACAGGGCACCCCTCCACTTT	CASSQDHRAPLHF
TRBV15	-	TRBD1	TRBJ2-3	TGTGCCACCAGCACCAGGGGGTTTGGCACAGATACGCAGTATTTT	CATSTRGFGTDTQYF
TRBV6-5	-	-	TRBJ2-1	TGTGCCAGCAGCCGAGACAATGAGCAGTTCTTC	CASSRDNEQFF
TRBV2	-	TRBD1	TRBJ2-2	TGTGCCAGCACGAACAGGGGGCGGTCGGGCACCGGGGAGCTGTTTTTT	CASTNRGRSGTGELFF
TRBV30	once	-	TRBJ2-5	TGTGCCTGGAGTGTCCAGGGCCAAGAGACCCAGTACTTC	CAWSVQGQETQYF
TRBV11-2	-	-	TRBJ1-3	TGTGCCAGCAGCTTATGGGCCTTAAGCTCTGGAAACACCATATATTTT	CASSLWALSSGNTIYF
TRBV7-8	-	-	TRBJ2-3	TGTGCCAGCAGGAGTATAGGGGGGGCCGCCGCAGATACGCAGTATTTT	CASRSIGGAAADTQYF
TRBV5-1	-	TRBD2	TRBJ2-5	TGCGCCAGCAGCCCCCGGACTAGCGGGGGAGTTTCCCTCGGGGAGACCCAGTACTTC	CASSPRTSGGVSLGETQYF
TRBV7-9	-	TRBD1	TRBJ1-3	TGTGCCAGCTCCCTTAGACCACCGGGGACAGTGGGAAACACCATATATTTT	CASSLRPPGTVGNTIYF
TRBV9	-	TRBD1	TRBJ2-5	TGTGCCAGCAGCCCCCGGACAGGGGGCGAGACCCAGTACTTC	CASSPRTGGETQYF
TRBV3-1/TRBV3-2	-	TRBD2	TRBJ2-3	TGTGCCAGCAGCCTCCGCGCCAGCGGGGGGGCGGATACGCAGTATTTT	CASSLRASGGADTQYF
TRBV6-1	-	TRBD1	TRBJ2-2	TGTGCCAGCAGTGAAGCAACCGGGACAGGGGTCACCGGGGAGCTGTTTTTT	CASSEATGTGVTGELFF
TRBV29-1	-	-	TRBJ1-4	TGCAGCGTTGAGGGGCAGGAAAAACTGTTTTTT	CSVEGQEKLFF
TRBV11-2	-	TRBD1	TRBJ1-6	TGTGCCAGCAGCCGTCGGGACAGGGATTCACCCCTCCACTTT	CASSRRDRDSPLHF
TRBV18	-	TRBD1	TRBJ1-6	TGTGCCAGCTCACGAGGCACAGGGGCTACCTATAATTCACCCCTCCACTTT	CASSRGTGATYNSPLHF
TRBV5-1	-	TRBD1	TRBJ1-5	TGCGCCAGCCGAACGACAGGGGATAGCAATCAGCCCCAGCATTTT	CASRTTGDSNQPQHF
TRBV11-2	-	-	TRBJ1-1	TGTGCCAGCAGCTTAGGTAACGGGAACACTGAAGCTTTCTTT	CASSLGNGNTEAFF
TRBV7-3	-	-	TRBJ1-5	TGTGCCAGCAGCTTAATTAACCAGGGAGGTCAGCCCCAGCATTTT	CASSLINQGGQPQHF
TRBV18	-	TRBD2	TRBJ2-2	TGTGCCAGCAGGGGACTAGCGGGCCTAAACACCGGGGAGCTGTTTTTT	CASRGLAGLNTGELFF
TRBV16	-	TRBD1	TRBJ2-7	TGTGCCAGCAGCCCAGACAGGGGCTACGAGCAGTACTTC	CASSPDRGYEQYF
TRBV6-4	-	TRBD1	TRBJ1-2	TGTGCCAGCAGTGAGACAGGGGGGTATGGCTACACCTTC	CASSETGGYGYTF
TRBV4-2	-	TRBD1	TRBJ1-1	TGTGCCAGCAGCCAAGATGGGACAGGGCTTGAAGCTTTCTTT	CASSQDGTGLEAFF
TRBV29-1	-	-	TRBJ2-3	TGCAGCGTTGAAACCCAGAGCACAGATACGCAGTATTTT	CSVETQSTDTQYF
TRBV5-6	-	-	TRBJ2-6	TGTGCCAGCAGCTTTCACAGCTCTGGGGCCAACGTCCTGACTTTC	CASSFHSSGANVLTF
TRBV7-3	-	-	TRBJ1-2	TGTGCCAGCAGCCAAGACACACAGACTAACTATGGCTACACCTTC	CASSQDTQTNYGYTF
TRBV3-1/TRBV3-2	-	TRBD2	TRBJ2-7	TGTGCCAGCACCCCAAGCGGGGCTACCTACGAGCAGTACTTC	CASTPSGATYEQYF
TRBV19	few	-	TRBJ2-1	TGTGCCAGTAGTCTCGACGCGGCGAGGGTTGAGCAGTTCTTC	CASSLDAARVEQFF
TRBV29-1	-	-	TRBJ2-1	TGCAGCGTTGAGGGACAAGGGGCGGCCTCGGGCAATGAGCAGTTCTTC	CSVEGQGAASGNEQFF
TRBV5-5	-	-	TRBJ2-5	TGTGCCAGCAGCTGGGACGACGGGAGAGAGACCCAGTACTTC	CASSWDDGRETQYF
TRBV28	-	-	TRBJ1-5	TGTGCCAGCAGTTCCCAGACAGGCCAGAGGCCCCAGCATTTT	CASSSQTGQRPQHF